The T cell receptor (beta chain) described here comes from a study of beta chain features in type 1 diabetes. The overall study: Summed over all samples, the examined sorted cells came to about 110 million. Notes on the study in general: Type 1 diabetes patients had fewer VDJ junction insertions and more deletions. Compared to healthy donors, patients appeared to have naive, central memory and Treg TCRB repertoires that were more alike. Type 1 diabetes patients had TCRB CDR3s that were shorter (moderately but significantly so) in all four CD4+ subsets.

Sorting produced populations that all topped 95% purity. This clone was counted between two and nine times. Its antigen is still unknown. Germline lookup yields CDR1 KGHSH and CDR2 LQKENI. The V segment lost 3 bases and the J segment 6 bases; nucleotides outside the gene matches: 11. There are 17 residues in the CDR3. As every portion of the isolated RNA was reverse transcribed, the sequencing read expressed TCRB transcripts. Measured with immunoSEQ multiplex PCR; TCRdb has only the in-frame clones, and not every one. The profile shows about 29,000 clones, roughly 50% of them singletons. The clonotype comes from a woman in her late teens or twenties with type 1 diabetes. The source material was Tregs from blood. The chain employs TRBV18 and TRBJ2-1, with TRBD2 identical over 10 bases. The CDR3 nucleotides are TGTGCCAGCTCACCTCCCTCGGGACTAGCGTCGGTCAATGAGCAGTTCTTC. Translating it yields CASSPPSGLASVNEQFF.